This TCR beta chain comes out of a study of beta chain features in type 1 diabetes. Looking at the study overall: Healthy donors, compared against patients, showed similar age, gender and cell yields.

Purity exceeded 95% in all sorted populations. TCRB transcripts that were expressed got sequenced, as all of the isolated RNA had been reverse transcribed. Sequenced by immunoSEQ multiplex PCR; TCRdb stores in-frame clones only, minus some. The table shows about 660,000 clones, with roughly 13% occurring only once. About this clone: No antigen is known for it. The conserved phenylalanine or tryptophan is not found at the CDR3 terminus, so this likely reflects a read error. The DNA is left out, because the CDR3 cannot be placed on it with certainty; the CDR3 is given as TCRdb lists it.

A total of 12 residues make up the CDR3, ends included. Looked up from germline, CDR1 is SGHDT and CDR2 is YYEEEE. Study outcomes and limitations: For patients, the naive, central memory and Treg TCRB repertoires appeared more alike than for healthy donors. Shortening that was moderate but significant affected the TCRB CDR3s of Type 1 diabetes patients in all four CD4+ subsets. A pattern of fewer insertions and more deletions at VDJ junctions was seen in type 1 diabetes patients.

The sequenced sample was naive CD4+ T cells from blood. The clonotype comes from a man younger than 35 with type 1 diabetes. The rearrangement uses TRBV5-6 and TRBJ1-4. This CDR3 reads CASSLGKRLRLL.